This T cell receptor beta chain was documented in a study of cytomegalovirus exposure and HLA in healthy donors. PCR employed 60 Vbeta and 13 Jbeta primers. Clones were sequenced by immunoSEQ multiplex PCR, and TCRdb holds only the in-frame ones, with some missing. The table shows more than 90,000 clones, with around 82% occurring only once. Germline CDR1 SNHLY, CDR2 FYNNEI. This CDR3 region has 14 residues. J was trimmed by 2 bases and V by 7 bases; bases with no gene match: 4. The specimen sequenced was PBMCs. This sequence joins TRBV2 and TRBJ2-3, with 9 bases identical to TRBD2. The source of this sequence is a woman aged 55-70 years in good health and CMV-seronegative. The CDR3 loop reads CASTIAGVTDTQYF. The CDR3 DNA sequence: TGTGCCAGCACAATAGCGGGAGTCACAGATACGCAGTATTTT.